Given below is one T cell receptor beta chain in context. This sample was included in a study of CD8+CD57+ T cells in acquired aplastic anemia. Whole-study context: For CD4+ cells, healthy donors had an average of roughly 9.8 million reads.

The ends were cut back, 4 bases at V and 6 bases at J, with 8 bases in the middle. CDR1 is SGDLS, CDR2 YYNGEE, per germline. The CDR3 extends over 12 amino acids. TCR beta VDJ combinations and CDR3 sequences were profiled from genomic DNA. MiXCR, applied by TCRdb to the reads, yields one record per CDR3 protein. There are roughly 170,000 distinct CDR3 sequences in the sample; 60% to 70% occur only once, and 45% lies in the top ten. Sequenced material: sorted CD4+, CD8+, or CD8+CD57+ T cells (not recorded which) from PBMCs. The chain links TRBV9 to TRBJ2-1; D is unresolved. The clonotype originates from a human donor in good health. The CDR3, as DNA: TGTGCCAGCAGCTGGACCACCAATGAGCAGTTCTTC. It specifies CASSWTTNEQFF. Using reference TRBV9 and TRBJ2-1 for the parts outside the CDR3, the full variable domain is DSGVTQTPKHLITATGQRVTLRCSPRSGDLSVYWYQQSLDQGLQFLIQYYNGEERAKGNILERFSAQQFPDLHSELNLSSLELGDSALYFCASSWTTNEQFFGPGTRLTVL.